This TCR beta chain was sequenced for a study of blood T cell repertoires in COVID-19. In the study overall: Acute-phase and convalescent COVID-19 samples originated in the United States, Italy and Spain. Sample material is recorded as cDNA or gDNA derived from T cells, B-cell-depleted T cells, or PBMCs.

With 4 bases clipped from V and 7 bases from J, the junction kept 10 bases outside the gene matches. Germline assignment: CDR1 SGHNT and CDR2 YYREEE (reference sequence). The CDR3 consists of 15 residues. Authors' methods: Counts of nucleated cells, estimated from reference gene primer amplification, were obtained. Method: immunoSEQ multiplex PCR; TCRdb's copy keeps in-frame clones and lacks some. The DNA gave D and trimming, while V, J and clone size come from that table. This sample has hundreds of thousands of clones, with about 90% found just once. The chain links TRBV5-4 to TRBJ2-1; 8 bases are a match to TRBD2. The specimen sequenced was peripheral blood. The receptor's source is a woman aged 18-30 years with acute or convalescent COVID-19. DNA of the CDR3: TGTGCCAGCAGCCCACTCGGGGGGGCCAGGAATGAGCAGTTCTTC. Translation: CASSPLGGARNEQFF.